This T cell receptor beta chain is from a study of T cells in Graves' hyperthyroidism and ophthalmopathy (dated by TCRdb to the late 2010s). Broadly, across the study: Peripheral blood samples were taken at initial diagnosis, before any treatment was given. Prospective prediction of ophthalmopathy was tested in an independent validation cohort consisting of about 20 hyperthyroidism patients and 15 or so patients who later progressed to ophthalmopathy. In addition, the study compared T-cell repertoires in thyroid tissue and in blood from 6 or 7 Graves' hyperthyroidism patients. After sampling, hyperthyroidism patients received methimazole starting at 30 mg daily, and ophthalmopathy patients received high-dose intravenous methylprednisolone. TCR V-J signatures able to tell the groups apart were searched for in a discovery cohort of 95 or so patients, of whom 40 to 45 had Graves' ophthalmopathy and roughly 58 had stable Graves' hyperthyroidism. According to the paper, TCR Vbeta CDR3 sequencing was carried out on some 140 peripheral blood samples, which came from 40 to 45 ophthalmopathy, around 75 hyperthyroidism and about 17 progressor patients. For training and testing, the approximately 97 patients in the discovery cohort were randomly divided in a 7:3 ratio. On the study overall, not on this receptor specifically: A 13 V-J signature model separated ophthalmopathy from stable hyperthyroidism, with 87.88% sensitivity and about 81% specificity in cross-validation and 80%/75% in testing. In validation, the model predicted progression to ophthalmopathy a median of roughly 6.1 months before onset, with 65% to 71% sensitivity and almost 75% specificity. Blood samples also contained most of the expanded thyroid clonotypes (frequency above 0.001), which suggests that blood repertoires may reflect thyroid immune responses. No statistical method was used to fix the sample size in advance, and group allocation was not hidden from the investigators.

V has 5 bases trimmed and J has 0 bases trimmed; junction bases matching no gene number 3. Its CDR3 holds 15 amino acids, cysteine through phenylalanine. CDR3 DNA is the only sequence kept; it has 45 bases, read in frame from the first base. CDR1 and CDR2 are read off the germline V gene as SGHAT and FQNNGV. The TCR beta CDR3 regions were amplified from RNA transcripts. For the first round of RT-PCR on the TCR CDR3, the HTBI primer set was used together with the Qiagen OneStep RT-PCR kit. The libraries were constructed in a second round of multiplex PCR and then size-selected and purified. Sequencing of the libraries was done on an Illumina HiSeq2000 using paired-end 100 bp reads. On the study's bioinformatics: SOAPnuke was used to process the raw data, with reads discarded if the reads contained adapters or uncalled bases, had a mean Phred below 15, or lacked an exact constant-primer or identifier match. High-quality paired reads were merged using COPE v1.2.5, and each unique nucleotide sequence was defined as a clonotype. Clonotypes were aligned to IMGT TRBV, TRBD and TRBJ reference segments using MiTCR v1.1. The analysis included only V-J combinations with a frequency above 0.0001, which together covered more than 98% of the repertoires. The TCS score was defined as F50 (clonal expansion) divided by E x V (chaos), with BLOSUM62-based TCRdist calculated between CDR3 peptides within each V-J. Welch's t-statistics and random forest reduced around 520 V-J features to 10 to 15, which were used in a naive Bayes classifier (R e1071). The raw public reads went through TCRdb reprocessing: fastp at Q25, MiXCR clone calling, in-frame beta chains kept. Under each unique CDR3 protein, matching rows form one entry showing the most common genes and DNA. These V and J calls are TCRdb output, not the study's own analysis. For this sample the table gives under 350,000 distinct CDR3 sequences, of which roughly 18% were detected only once. The ten largest clones represent about half of the sample.

This clonotype has at least ten counts. What antigen it recognizes has not been identified. No per-base quality is available; no much larger clone lies one base away. A patient counted as having stable Graves' hyperthyroidism if no progression to ophthalmopathy occurred over 18 months of follow-up. Hyperthyroidism patients were newly diagnosed, with disease duration under 2 months, and aged 18 to 65 years. Any patient with an uncontrolled infection, another autoimmune disease, pregnancy or lactation was excluded. Diagnoses relied on clinical symptoms, serum thyroxine and TRAb, thyroid ultrasound and orbital computed tomography. Ficoll-Paque density gradient centrifugation was used to isolate PBMCs from approximately 11 ml of fresh peripheral blood. Total RNA was extracted with Trizol reagent, and quality was checked on an Agilent 2100 Bioanalyzer.

This receptor was obtained from a woman aged 50 to 60 with Graves' hyperthyroidism. The specimen was blood. The chain is assembled from TRBV11-2 and TRBJ2-3; 9 central nucleotides agree with TRBD2. Read as DNA, the sequence is TGTGCCAGCAGCCTGAGCGGGGGGAGCACAGATACGCAGTATTTT. It translates to CASSLSGGSTDTQYF. Joined to the reference TRBV11-2 and TRBJ2-3 proteins, this CDR3 gives the full variable domain: EAGVAQSPRYKIIEKRQSVAFWCNPISGHATLYWYQQILGQGPKLLIQFQNNGVVDDSQLPKDRFSAERLKGVDSTLKIQPAKLEDSAVYLCASSLSGGSTDTQYFGPGTRLTVL.